This T cell receptor beta chain came from a study of blood T cell repertoires in COVID-19. Overall study: Both acute and convalescent COVID-19 samples were obtained from the United States, Italy and Spain. Nucleic acid was either cDNA or gDNA, and it came from T cells, B-cell-depleted T cells, or PBMCs.

In the source study's methods: The authors estimated nucleated cell counts from reference gene primer amplification. Clones were read by immunoSEQ multiplex PCR, and TCRdb kept only the in-frame ones, dropping some. V, J and clone size were drawn from that table, and D and trimming were deduced from the DNA. The sample has over 110,000 clones, more than 60% seen once; the top ten hold around 14%. After removal of 3 bases from V and 6 bases from J, the junction contained 11 bases not matched to a gene. The CDR3 consists of 16 residues. In germline, CDR1 is SNHLY, CDR2 FYNNEI. J is TRBJ2-1 and V is TRBV2, with 7 bases that match TRBD1. This TCR was recovered from a man older than 75 with acute or convalescent COVID-19. The material sequenced was peripheral blood. The CDR3 protein is CASSDTGVVFRNEQFF. Here the CDR3 DNA reads TGTGCCAGCAGTGATACAGGGGTCGTATTCCGCAATGAGCAGTTCTTC.